Detailed here is one TCR beta chain. The germline CDR1 and CDR2 sequences are DFQATT and SNEGSKA (reference sequence). The CDR3 spans 15 residues. V lost 6 bases and J 3 bases, leaving 19 bases between the germline ends. MiXCR, run by TCRdb on the reads, gives a single entry per CDR3 protein. The table includes roughly 310,000 distinct CDR3 sequences, roughly 15% detected once. The sample comes from a study of T cell repertoires in cytomegalovirus infection. Sequenced input: PBMCs. The chain is built from TRBV20-1 and TRBJ2-3, with D uncertain. This TCR was sampled from a human donor in good health (CMV status not recorded). Some clones in this sample may be carry-over from other donors' samples. The CDR3 sequence is CSALLGRRRTDTQYF. The CDR3 DNA follows: TGCAGTGCCCTTCTGGGAAGGAGAAGGACAGATACGCAGTATTTT.